Below are 28 T cell receptor beta chains sequenced from a single sample in a study of shared clonotypes between healthy human individuals. Sequenced by immunoSEQ multiplex PCR; TCRdb stores in-frame clones only, minus some. The sample records some 2,000,000 clones, roughly 96% being singletons. Input material: naive CD4+ T cells sorted from blood. The subset is: CD45RA+ positively selected. The receptors originated from a man between 18 and 29 years old in good health.

The genes are TRBV2 and TRBJ1-6; D is perhaps TRBD1 (5 bases). The CDR3 consists of 16 residues. Trimming took off 2 bases at V and 7 bases at J, with 15 bases between the two ends. Germline V gives CDR1 SNHLY, CDR2 FYNNEI. The chain's CDR3 is CASSELGAERNSPLHF. CDR3 bases: TGTGCCAGCAGTGAATTAGGGGCAGAAAGAAATTCACCCCTCCACTTT.

The chain joins TRBV18 to TRBJ2-7; 16 nucleotides line up with TRBD2. CDR3 length: 22 residues. Germline V gene lookup returns CDR1 KGHSH and CDR2 LQKENI. Trimming cost V 3 bases and J 5 bases; bases outside gene matches: 22. CDR3 in amino acids: CASSPRRGPGLAGGPNLDEQYF. CDR3 DNA: TGTGCCAGCTCACCCCGTCGGGGACCGGGACTAGCGGGAGGGCCGAATCTTGACGAGCAGTACTTC.

The chain recombines TRBV6-5 with TRBJ2-7; perhaps TRBD1 as D (5 bases). The CDR3 spans 13 residues. Between the trimmed V and J ends, which lost 6 bases and 3 bases, there was a span of 12 bases. From germline, CDR1 is MNHEY and CDR2 SVGAGI. The CDR3 loop is CASRETVYYEQYF. DNA for the CDR3: TGTGCCAGCAGAGAGACAGTCTACTACGAGCAGTACTTC.

The V call is TRBV7-8, the J call TRBJ1-5; perhaps TRBD1 as D (6 bases). Deletions cut 0 bases from V and 4 bases from J, with 13 bases between. The CDR3 has 16 amino acids. The germline V gene has CDR1 SGHVS and CDR2 FQNEAQ. CDR3 loop: CASSLAQGRVNQPQHF. The CDR3 nucleotides read TGTGCCAGCAGCTTAGCCCAGGGGAGGGTAAATCAGCCCCAGCATTTT. Combining the CDR3 with reference TRBV7-8 and TRBJ1-5 gives the whole variable domain GAGVSQSPRYKVAKRGQDVALRCDPISGHVSLFWYQQALGQGPEFLTYFQNEAQLDKSGLPSDRFFAERPEGSVSTLKIQRTQQEDSAVYLCASSLAQGRVNQPQHFGDGTRLSIL.

The chain links TRBV28 to TRBJ1-5, with 7 bases aligning to TRBD1. The V gene's germline CDR1 is MDHEN and CDR2 SYDVKM. The CDR3 runs 17 residues. The V segment lost 6 bases and the J segment 2 bases; nucleotides outside the gene matches: 13. The DNA of the CDR3 is TGTGCCAGCAGCCGCGCCGACGGGACAGATGGCAATCAGCCCCAGCATTTT. It specifies CASSRADGTDGNQPQHF.

The chain combines TRBV6-6 with TRBJ2-7; perhaps TRBD1 as D (6 bases). From germline, CDR1 is MNHNY and CDR2 SVGAGI (reference sequence). Trimming stripped 6 bases from V and 0 bases from J, with 12 bases between. The CDR3 consists of 14 residues. The CDR3 loop is CASSQGLNSYEQYF. CDR3 DNA sequence: TGTGCCAGCAGCCAGGGGCTTAACTCCTACGAGCAGTACTTC.

This clone was seen a single time. The chain combines TRBV7-2 with TRBJ1-5; 10 bases match TRBD1. The V gene end was trimmed by 3 bases and the J gene end by 7 bases; junction bases not matched to a gene: 9. CDR3 length: 16 amino acids. Looked up from germline, CDR1 is SGHTA and CDR2 is FQGNSA. CDR3 loop: CASSFHGQGVGQPQHF. CDR3 nucleotide sequence: TGTGCCAGCAGCTTCCACGGACAGGGGGTAGGCCAGCCCCAGCATTTT.

The V call is TRBV5-4, the J call TRBJ2-3; TRBD2 matches 9 bases. Germline CDR1 is SGHNT and CDR2 is YYREEE (reference sequence). This CDR3 region has 15 residues. V was pared by 4 bases and J by 1 base, with 4 bases of the junction left unmatched. CDR3 region: CASSLSGRGTDTQYF. The CDR3 coding sequence is TGTGCCAGCAGCCTTAGCGGGAGAGGCACAGATACGCAGTATTTT.

This chain connects TRBV5-8 to TRBJ1-5, with 9 bases identical to TRBD1. In germline, CDR1 is SGHTS, CDR2 YDEGEE. The CDR3 is 15 amino acids. V trimming: 6 bases; J trimming: 5 bases; junction bases outside the gene matches: 9. CDR3 sequence: CASISGDRGYQPQHF. For the CDR3, the DNA is TGTGCCAGCATCTCGGGTGACAGGGGGTATCAGCCCCAGCATTTT.

The V and J genes are TRBV10-1 and TRBJ2-1; tentative D call: TRBD2 (5 bases). CDR1 is WNHNN and CDR2 is SYGVQD in the germline V gene (reference sequence). V was pared by 3 bases and J by 6 bases, with 12 bases between. The CDR3 runs 14 residues. The CDR3 protein is CASSETRGINEQFF. CDR3 nucleotide sequence: TGCGCCAGCAGTGAAACCCGAGGGATCAATGAGCAGTTCTTC.

This clone was recorded once. The chain combines TRBV13 with TRBJ2-7; 9 bases align to TRBD2. V was pared by 5 bases and J by 5 bases, with 16 bases of the junction left unmatched. Germline V gene data show CDR1 as PRHDT and CDR2 as FYEKMQ (reference sequence). The CDR3 totals 17 residues. The DNA for the CDR3 is TGTGCCAGCAGCCCGGAGGGGACTAGCTCGTGGATCAACGAGCAGTACTTC. This sequence encodes CASSPEGTSSWINEQYF. The complete variable domain, with remaining parts taken from reference TRBV13 and TRBJ2-7, reads AAGVIQSPRHLIKEKRETATLKCYPIPRHDTVYWYQQGPGQDPQFLISFYEKMQSDKGSIPDRFSAQQFSDYHSELNMSSLELGDSALYFCASSPEGTSSWINEQYFGPGTRLTVT.

The chain joins TRBV5-1 to TRBJ1-6; D perhaps matches TRBD1 (5 bases). The germline V and J ends were trimmed by 5 bases and 6 bases, with 18 bases remaining between them. CDR1 and CDR2 (germline): SGHRS, YFSETQ. The CDR3 runs 16 residues. This CDR3 reads CASSPILAGSNSPLHF. For the CDR3, the DNA is TGCGCCAGCAGTCCGATTCTCGCAGGGAGTAATTCACCCCTCCACTTT.

This chain connects TRBV6-1 to TRBJ2-5; no definite D call. The V and J ends lost 3 bases and 0 bases respectively, with 14 bases between them. Per the germline V gene, CDR1 is MNHNS and CDR2 is SASEGT. The CDR3 contains 16 residues. Written as DNA, the CDR3 is TGTGCCAGCAGTGACGGAAGCGATGGGTACCAAGAGACCCAGTACTTC. The encoded protein is CASSDGSDGYQETQYF.

This chain connects TRBV27 to TRBJ2-2, with D possibly matching TRBD2 (7 bases). Germline lookup yields CDR1 MNHEY and CDR2 SMNVEV (reference sequence). The ends were cut back, 6 bases at V and 6 bases at J, with 17 bases in the middle. The CDR3 is 15 residues long. For the CDR3, the DNA is TGTGCCAGCAGCCCAAGTGGGGGGGCGGCCGGGGAGCTGTTTTTT. This translates into CASSPSGGAAGELFF.

This chain connects TRBV28 to TRBJ1-1; D is undetermined. V shed 6 bases and J shed 1 base, with 12 bases lying between them. The germline CDR1 and CDR2 sequences are MDHEN and SYDVKM. CDR3 size: 14 residues. The CDR3 coding sequence is TGTGCCAGCAGGAGAAACTTGGGGAACACTGAAGCTTTCTTT. It encodes CASRRNLGNTEAFF.

V and J are TRBV6-4 and TRBJ2-1; 14 bases are shared with TRBD2. Germline-derived CDR1 and CDR2 are MRHNA and SNTAGT. The CDR3 spans 21 residues. Trimming at V came to 2 bases and at J to 3 bases, leaving 15 bases not matched to a gene. CDR3 sequence: CASSDLPGLAGGSGVYNEQFF. In nucleotides, the CDR3 is TGTGCCAGCAGTGACCTCCCCGGACTAGCGGGAGGCTCAGGTGTCTACAATGAGCAGTTCTTC.

The chain carries TRBV2 and TRBJ2-7; TRBD2 matches at 10 bases. Germline values: CDR1 SNHLY, CDR2 FYNNEI. Unmatched junction bases numbered 3, after V lost 1 base and J lost 0 bases. The CDR3 consists of 16 residues. Here the CDR3 DNA reads TGTGCCAGCAGTGAAGGTCCTAGCGGGAGCTCCTACGAGCAGTACTTC. Translating it yields CASSEGPSGSSYEQYF.

The V and J genes are TRBV6-6 and TRBJ2-5; 7 bases align to TRBD2. The end of the DNA aligns better with TRBJ2-7, so the J call may be wrong. This CDR3 contains 16 residues. Germline CDR1 MNHNY, CDR2 SVGAGI (reference sequence). The CDR3 protein is CASSYLVGGSSYEQYF. The CDR3, as DNA: TGTGCCAGCAGTTACTTGGTGGGGGGGAGCTCCTACGAGCAGTACTTC.

The chain recombines TRBV5-1 with TRBJ1-1; D remains unclear. Germline assignment: CDR1 SGHRS and CDR2 YFSETQ. The CDR3 is 16 amino acids. V was clipped by 2 bases and J by 4 bases, with 18 bases between them. The CDR3: CASSLTHGSSGTEAFF. The CDR3 DNA follows: TGCGCCAGCAGCTTAACTCACGGTAGCTCGGGCACTGAAGCTTTCTTT.

A note on this clone: The sample holds other DNA sequences that translate to the same CDR3. The rearrangement joins TRBV5-6 to TRBJ2-5, with unresolved D. Germline CDR1 and CDR2: SGHDT and YYEEEE. This CDR3 contains 13 residues. Trimming removed 0 bases from V and 5 bases from J, with 8 bases in between. The CDR3 DNA reads as TGTGCCAGCAGCTTGGCTTCCGGGGAGACCCAGTACTTC. This sequence encodes CASSLASGETQYF.

The chain couples TRBV5-1 to TRBJ2-5; no firm D call. The CDR3 totals 14 residues. Trimming stripped 4 bases from V and 5 bases from J, with 15 bases between. The V gene's germline CDR1 is SGHRS and CDR2 YFSETQ. The CDR3, as DNA: TGCGCCAGCAGCACTGGCTGGTTGGAGGAGACCCAGTACTTC. Its protein product is CASSTGWLEETQYF.

The chain employs TRBV19 and TRBJ1-6, with D tentatively TRBD1 (5 bases). Germline CDR1 reads LNHDA; CDR2 reads SQIVND (reference sequence). The V and J ends lost 4 bases and 8 bases respectively, with 15 bases between them. The CDR3 is 15 residues long. The DNA for the CDR3 is TGTGCCAGTAGTAGCGGACGGGGGGTGGATTCACCCCTCCACTTT. As protein: CASSSGRGVDSPLHF.

The chain has TRBV10-3 and TRBJ2-5, with D possibly matching TRBD1 (7 bases). With 9 bases removed from V and 7 bases from J, the gap between germline ends came to 21 bases. CDR1 ENHRY and CDR2 SYGVKD come from the germline V gene. This CDR3 has 14 residues. CDR3 sequence reads: CAMRGDSGERTQYF. In DNA, the CDR3 is TGTGCCATGAGGGGGGACAGTGGGGAAAGGACCCAGTACTTC.

The chain joins TRBV5-1 to TRBJ2-6; TRBD1 aligns across 8 bases. The ends lost 1 base at V and 1 base at J; junction bases unmatched: 10. CDR1 and CDR2 (germline): SGHRS, YFSETQ. The CDR3 length is 19 residues. CDR3 DNA sequence: TGCGCCAGCAGCTTGAGAGGGACAGGAGGTTCATCTGGGGCCAACGTCCTGACTTTC. Residues: CASSLRGTGGSSGANVLTF.

The chain has TRBV11-3 and TRBJ2-1; tentatively, D is TRBD2 (7 bases). Trimming removed 4 bases from V and 6 bases from J, with 16 bases in between. Germline V gene lookup returns CDR1 SGHNT and CDR2 YENEEA. The CDR3 loop spans 15 amino acids. In nucleotides, the CDR3 is TGTGCCAGCAGCTCAGGGGAGGGCGGGCGCAATGAGCAGTTCTTC. Protein: CASSSGEGGRNEQFF. The full variable domain, its missing parts supplied by reference TRBV11-3 and TRBJ2-1, is EAGVVQSPRYKIIEKKQPVAFWCNPISGHNTLYWYLQNLGQGPELLIRYENEEAVDDSQLPKDRFSAERLKGVDSTLKIQPAELGDSAVYLCASSSGEGGRNEQFFGPGTRLTVL.

The chain employs TRBV29-1 and TRBJ1-1; D gene unclear. The germline CDR1 and CDR2 sequences are SQVTM and ANQGSEA. V gave up 4 bases and J gave up 1 base, with 13 bases separating them. The CDR3 is 14 amino acids. The CDR3 sequence is CSVAGQPGNTEAFF. In DNA form, the CDR3 reads TGCAGCGTTGCCGGCCAACCAGGGAACACTGAAGCTTTCTTT.

The rearrangement links TRBV5-1 to TRBJ1-2, with 9 bases matching TRBD1. Germline-derived CDR1 and CDR2 are SGHRS and YFSETQ. After removal of 4 bases from V and 2 bases from J, the junction contained 3 bases not matched to a gene. The CDR3 has 14 residues. Here the CDR3 reads CASSAGQGNYGYTF. CDR3 DNA: TGCGCCAGCAGCGCCGGACAGGGGAACTATGGCTACACCTTC. Looking up the rest from reference TRBV5-1 and TRBJ1-2 gives the full variable domain: KAGVTQTPRYLIKTRGQQVTLSCSPISGHRSVSWYQQTPGQGLQFLFEYFSETQRNKGNFPGRFSGRQFSNSRSEMNVSTLELGDSALYLCASSAGQGNYGYTFGSGTRLTVV.

V is TRBV18 and J is TRBJ2-7, with 11 bases that match TRBD1. V was clipped by 3 bases and J by 7 bases; unmatched bases: 11. Germline CDR1 and CDR2: KGHSH and LQKENI. There are 16 residues in the CDR3. The DNA for the CDR3 is TGTGCCAGCTCACCTATTGGGACAGGGGGGACGTGGGAGCAGTACTTC. Protein sequence: CASSPIGTGGTWEQYF.